This T cell receptor (beta chain) is drawn from a study of regulatory T cells in long-lasting Graves disease. This clonotype was seen a few times. Time point described: persistent/refractory GD, antithyroid drugs over 5 years with positive TRAb. RNA isolated from PBMCs was used to make the TCR library. CDR3 regions were amplified by Arm-PCR using iRepertoire HTBI primers to build TCR beta libraries. TCRdb itself ran the multiplex PCR reads through MiXCR, one entry per CDR3 protein. The profile shows under 350,000 distinct CDR3 sequences, more than 20% of them singletons. CDR1 and CDR2 from the germline V gene are LGHNA and YSLEER. J was trimmed by 6 bases and V by 3 bases; bases with no gene match: 2. CDR3 size: 14 residues.

The sample here was peripheral blood mononuclear cells (PBMCs), taken when the disease was refractory, from a patient treated with antithyroid drugs. The J gene is TRBJ2-7, the V gene TRBV4-3; 13 bases are a match to TRBD2. The receptor's source is a female donor with Graves disease. The CDR3 DNA is TGCGCCAGCAGCCAGGGGACTAGCGGGACCGAGCAGTACTTC. Translating it yields CASSQGTSGTEQYF.